This entry concerns a single T cell receptor beta chain. The CDR3 has 12 amino acids. V was cut by 6 bases and J by 5 bases, with 11 bases left in between. Germline V gene sequence: CDR1 SNHLY, CDR2 FYNNEI. These data are taken from a study of shared clonotypes between healthy human individuals. Measured with immunoSEQ multiplex PCR; TCRdb has only the in-frame clones, and not every one. The data contain a few hundred thousand clones, around three quarters of them singletons. The chain combines TRBV2 with TRBJ2-7, with D perhaps given as TRBD1 or TRBD2 (5 bases each). Input material: PBMCs. This sequence was found in a middle-aged woman in good health. Some clones in this sample may be carry-over from other donors' samples. The CDR3 nucleotides are TGTGCCAGCAGGGGGGAGTCCCACGAGCAGTACTTC. Its translation: CASRGESHEQYF.